Described below is a single T cell receptor beta chain sequence and its context. No antigen is known for it. Per-base qualities were not stored, and no clone one base away is much larger. This entry belongs to a study of T cell responses to AZD1222 COVID-19 vaccine listed by TCRdb under 2021. Broadly, across the study: TCR sequencing covered 233 trial participants: some 210 given two doses of AZD1222 and some 25 given two doses of MenACWY control vaccine. Trial participants were enrolled into age subgroups of 18-55, 56-69 and 70-plus years, which contained approximately 150, 28 and 58 TCR-sequenced participants, respectively. The paper as a whole reports these results and caveats: Reportedly, almost half of the unique spike-specific TCRs recognized epitopes lying outside the regions that are mutated in the B.1.351 and B.1.1.7 variants. Participants were mostly white British and included more females than males, and it was suggested by the authors that clonal diversity may have been underestimated. In the small 56-69-year group, the increase in depth fell short of significance, most likely because of low power. Spike-specific TCR breadth and depth rose significantly after two AZD1222 doses compared with day 0 and with MenACWY recipients. Because no day 14 peak-response samples were available, the repertoires could be characterized only after the peak T cell response. Conclusions about previously exposed vaccinees were limited because only six AZD1222 recipients were SARS-CoV-2 seropositive at baseline. Vaccine-associated CD4 TCRs spanned the whole spike protein, with dominant responses in regions 160-218 and 743-854.

The intended sense of this specimen's time point label: baseline before first vaccination. This sample's treatment or condition label indicates: meningococcal conjugate vaccine given as trial control. Samples from vaccinated people were obtained from the UK trials COV001 and COV002, which included a single-blind randomized controlled phase 2/3 trial of AZD1222 (ChAdOx1 nCoV-19) in healthy adults. For TCRbeta chain sequencing, PBMC samples from trial participants were taken at day 0 and at day 28 after the second dose. The CDR3 regions of human TCRbeta chains were analyzed by immunosequencing. In the paper's pipeline: TCRs in the repertoires were matched against a reference library of SARS-CoV-2-specific TCRs that had been generated with the MIRA antigen-specificity platform. Breadth was defined as the fraction of unique TCRs that were SARS-CoV-2-associated, and depth was defined as the fraction of total T cells that were SARS-CoV-2-associated. Using the MIRA data, each spike-specific TCR was assigned both to the spike region to which the TCR was reactive and to a CD4 or CD8 class. Log10-transformed breadth and depth values were compared by one-way ANOVA with Sidak's multiple comparisons tests. Imported from immuneACCESS, the table was reduced by TCRdb to in-frame sequences with V and J called. These copies leave out some clones; in studies compared against another copy, an unresolved V gene accounts for under half, and the cause of the remainder is not known. V and J calls and clone size are as listed in that table; D and trimming were resolved from the DNA. This sample comprises about 49,000 clones, approximately 79% of them detected only once. The top ten constitute 20% to 25% of the sample.

V was cut back by 6 bases and J by 3 bases, leaving a gap of 9 bases between them. Its CDR3 holds 13 amino acids, cysteine through phenylalanine. Only the CDR3 part of the read is kept: 39 bases, read in frame from the first base. The source material was peripheral blood, sampled on day 0 of MenACWY control vaccination. This TCR was sampled from an adult in good health. The rearrangement joined TRBV12-3 or TRBV12-4 to TRBJ2-4; no D gene call is confident. The CDR3 protein: CASRPTYKNIQYF. DNA sequence: TGTGCCAGCAGGCCGACCTACAAAAACATTCAGTACTTC.